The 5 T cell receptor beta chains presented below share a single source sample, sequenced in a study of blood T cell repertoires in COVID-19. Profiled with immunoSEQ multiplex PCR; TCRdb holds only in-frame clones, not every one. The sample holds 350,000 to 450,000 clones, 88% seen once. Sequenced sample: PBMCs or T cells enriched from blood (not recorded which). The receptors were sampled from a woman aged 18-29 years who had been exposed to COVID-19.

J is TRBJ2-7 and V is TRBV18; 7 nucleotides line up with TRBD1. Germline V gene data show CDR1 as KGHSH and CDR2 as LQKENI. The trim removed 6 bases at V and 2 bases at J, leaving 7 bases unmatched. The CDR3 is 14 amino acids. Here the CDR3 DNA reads TGTGCCAGCTCGTCCACAGGGGTCACCTACGAGCAGTACTTC. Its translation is CASSSTGVTYEQYF.

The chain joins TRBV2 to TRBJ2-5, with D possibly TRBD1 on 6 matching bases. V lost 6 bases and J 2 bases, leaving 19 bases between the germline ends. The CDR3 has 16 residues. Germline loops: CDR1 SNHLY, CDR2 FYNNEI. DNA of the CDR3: TGTGCCAGCAGATCCTTCGACAGGCCGAAACAAGAGACCCAGTACTTC. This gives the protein CASRSFDRPKQETQYF.

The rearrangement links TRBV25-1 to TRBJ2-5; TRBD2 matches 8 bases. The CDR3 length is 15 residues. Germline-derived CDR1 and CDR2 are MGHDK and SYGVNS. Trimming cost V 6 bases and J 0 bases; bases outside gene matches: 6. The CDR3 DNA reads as TGTGCCAGCAGGGGGCGGGGGGCTTACCAAGAGACCCAGTACTTC. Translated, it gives CASRGRGAYQETQYF.

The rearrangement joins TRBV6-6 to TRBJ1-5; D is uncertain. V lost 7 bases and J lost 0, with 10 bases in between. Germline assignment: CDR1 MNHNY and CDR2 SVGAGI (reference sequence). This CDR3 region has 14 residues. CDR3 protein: CASTNSYSNQPQHF. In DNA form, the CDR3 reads TGTGCCAGCACCAACTCATATAGCAATCAGCCCCAGCATTTT.

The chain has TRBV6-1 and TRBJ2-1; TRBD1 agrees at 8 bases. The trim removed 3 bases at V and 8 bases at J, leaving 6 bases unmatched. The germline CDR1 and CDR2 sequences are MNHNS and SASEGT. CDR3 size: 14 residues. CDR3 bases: TGTGCCAGCAGTGATCAGGGGGCCGGCGATGAGCAGTTCTTC. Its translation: CASSDQGAGDEQFF.